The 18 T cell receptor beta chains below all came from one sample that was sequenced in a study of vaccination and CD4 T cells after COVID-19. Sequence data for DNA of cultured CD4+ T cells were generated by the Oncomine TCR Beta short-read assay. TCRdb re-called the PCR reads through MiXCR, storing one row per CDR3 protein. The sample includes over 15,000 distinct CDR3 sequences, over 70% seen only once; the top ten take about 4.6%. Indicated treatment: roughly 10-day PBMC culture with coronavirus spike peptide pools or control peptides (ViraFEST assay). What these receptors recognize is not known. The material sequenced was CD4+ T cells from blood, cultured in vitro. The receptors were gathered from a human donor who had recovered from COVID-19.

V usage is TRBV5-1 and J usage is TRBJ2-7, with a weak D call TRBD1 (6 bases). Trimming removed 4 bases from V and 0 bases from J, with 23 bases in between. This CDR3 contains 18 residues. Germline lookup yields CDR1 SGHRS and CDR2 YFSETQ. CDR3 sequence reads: CASSAGWGRLPSSYEQYF. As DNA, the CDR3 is TGCGCCAGCAGCGCCGGCTGGGGGCGCTTACCGAGCTCCTACGAGCAGTACTTC.

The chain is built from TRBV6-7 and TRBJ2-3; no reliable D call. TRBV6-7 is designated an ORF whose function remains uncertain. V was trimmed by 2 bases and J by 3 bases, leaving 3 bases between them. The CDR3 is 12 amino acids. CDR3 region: CASSYLTDTQYF. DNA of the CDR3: TGTGCCAGCAGTTACCTAACAGATACGCAGTATTTT.

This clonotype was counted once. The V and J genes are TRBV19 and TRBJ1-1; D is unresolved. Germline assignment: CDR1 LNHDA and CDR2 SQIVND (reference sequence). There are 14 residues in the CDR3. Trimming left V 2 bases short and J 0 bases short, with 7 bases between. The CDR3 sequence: CASSISRVNTEAFF. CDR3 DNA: TGTGCCAGTAGTATATCAAGGGTGAACACTGAAGCTTTCTTT.

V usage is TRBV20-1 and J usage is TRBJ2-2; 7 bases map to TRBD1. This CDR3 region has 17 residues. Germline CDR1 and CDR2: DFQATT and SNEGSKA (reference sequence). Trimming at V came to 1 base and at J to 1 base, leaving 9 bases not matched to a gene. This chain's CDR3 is CSARVPPQGENTGELFF. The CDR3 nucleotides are TGCAGTGCTAGAGTTCCCCCCCAGGGGGAGAACACCGGGGAGCTGTTTTTT.

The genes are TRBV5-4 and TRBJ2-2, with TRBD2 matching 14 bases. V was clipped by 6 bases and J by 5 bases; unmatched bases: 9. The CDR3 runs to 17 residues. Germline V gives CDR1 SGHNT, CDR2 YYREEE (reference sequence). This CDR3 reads CASTQTGLAGVTGELFF. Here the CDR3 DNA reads TGTGCCAGCACCCAAACGGGACTAGCGGGAGTTACCGGGGAGCTGTTTTTT.

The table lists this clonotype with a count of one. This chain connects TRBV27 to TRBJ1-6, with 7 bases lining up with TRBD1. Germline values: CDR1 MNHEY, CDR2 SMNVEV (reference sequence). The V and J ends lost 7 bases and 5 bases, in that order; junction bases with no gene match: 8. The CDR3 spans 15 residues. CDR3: CASTEGRGHNSPLHF. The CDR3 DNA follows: TGTGCCAGCACCGAGGGGAGGGGGCATAATTCACCCCTCCACTTT.

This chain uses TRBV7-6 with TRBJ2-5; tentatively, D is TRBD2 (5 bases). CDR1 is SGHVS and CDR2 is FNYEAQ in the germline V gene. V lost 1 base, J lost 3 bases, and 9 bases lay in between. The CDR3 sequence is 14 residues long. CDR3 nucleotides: TGTGCCAGCAGCTTAGGACTATCTAAAGAGACCCAGTACTTC. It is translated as CASSLGLSKETQYF.

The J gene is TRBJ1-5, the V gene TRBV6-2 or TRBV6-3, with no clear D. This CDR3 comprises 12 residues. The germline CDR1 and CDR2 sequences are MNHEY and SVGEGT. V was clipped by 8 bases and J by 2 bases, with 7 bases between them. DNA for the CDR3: TGTGCCAGCGGGTTTGGCAATCAGCCCCAGCATTTT. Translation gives CASGFGNQPQHF.

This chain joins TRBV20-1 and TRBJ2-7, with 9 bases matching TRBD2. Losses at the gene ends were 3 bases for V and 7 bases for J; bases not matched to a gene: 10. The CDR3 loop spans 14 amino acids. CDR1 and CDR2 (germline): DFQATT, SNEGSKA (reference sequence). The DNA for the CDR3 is TGCAGTGCTAGCAATGCGGGAGGGCCGGGGGAGCAGTACTTC. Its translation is CSASNAGGPGEQYF.

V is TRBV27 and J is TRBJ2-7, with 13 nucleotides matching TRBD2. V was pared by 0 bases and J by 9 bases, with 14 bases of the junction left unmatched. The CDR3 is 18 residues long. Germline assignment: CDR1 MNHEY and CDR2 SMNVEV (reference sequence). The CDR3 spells CASSLSFFRGTSGTGQYF. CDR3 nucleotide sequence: TGTGCCAGCAGTTTATCGTTCTTTAGAGGGACTAGCGGGACCGGGCAGTACTTC.

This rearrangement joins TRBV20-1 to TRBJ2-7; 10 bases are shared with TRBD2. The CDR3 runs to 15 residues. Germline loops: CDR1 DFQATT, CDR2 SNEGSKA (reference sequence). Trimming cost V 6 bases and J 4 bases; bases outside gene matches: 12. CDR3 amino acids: CSAPTIAGGSYEQYF. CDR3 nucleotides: TGCAGTGCACCGACGATAGCGGGAGGAAGTTACGAGCAGTACTTC.

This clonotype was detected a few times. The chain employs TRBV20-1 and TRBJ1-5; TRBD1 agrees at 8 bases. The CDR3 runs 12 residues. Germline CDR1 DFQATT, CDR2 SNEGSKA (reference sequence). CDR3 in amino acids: CSPGTGNQPQHF. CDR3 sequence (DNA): TGCAGCCCCGGGACAGGTAATCAGCCCCAGCATTTT.

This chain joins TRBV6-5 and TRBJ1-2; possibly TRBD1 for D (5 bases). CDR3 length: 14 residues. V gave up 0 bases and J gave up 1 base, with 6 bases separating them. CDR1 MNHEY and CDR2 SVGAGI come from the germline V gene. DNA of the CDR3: TGTGCCAGCAGTTACTCGGGGGTTAACTATGGCTACACCTTC. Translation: CASSYSGVNYGYTF.

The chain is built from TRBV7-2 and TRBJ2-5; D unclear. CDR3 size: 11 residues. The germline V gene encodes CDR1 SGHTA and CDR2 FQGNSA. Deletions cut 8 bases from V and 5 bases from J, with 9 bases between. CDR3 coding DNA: TGTGCCAGCCGGGCGCTGGAGACCCAGTACTTC. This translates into CASRALETQYF. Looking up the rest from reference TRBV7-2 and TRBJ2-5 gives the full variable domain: GAGVSQSPSNKVTEKGKDVELRCDPISGHTALYWYRQSLGQGLEFLIYFQGNSAPDKSGLPSDRFSAERTGGSVSTLTIQRTQQEDSAVYLCASRALETQYFGPGTRLLVL.

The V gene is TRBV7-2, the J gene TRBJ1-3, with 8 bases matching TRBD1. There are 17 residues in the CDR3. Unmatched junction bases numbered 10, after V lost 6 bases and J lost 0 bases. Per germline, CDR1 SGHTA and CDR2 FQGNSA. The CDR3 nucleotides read TGTGCCAGCAGTCGCAGACCCGGGACAGGCTCTGGAAACACCATATATTTT. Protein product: CASSRRPGTGSGNTIYF.

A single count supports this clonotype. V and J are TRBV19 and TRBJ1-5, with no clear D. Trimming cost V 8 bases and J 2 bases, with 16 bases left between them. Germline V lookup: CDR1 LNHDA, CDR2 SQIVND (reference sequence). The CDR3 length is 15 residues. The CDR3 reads CASSPVLIGNQPQHF. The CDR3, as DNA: TGTGCCAGTTCCCCCGTGTTGATCGGCAATCAGCCCCAGCATTTT.

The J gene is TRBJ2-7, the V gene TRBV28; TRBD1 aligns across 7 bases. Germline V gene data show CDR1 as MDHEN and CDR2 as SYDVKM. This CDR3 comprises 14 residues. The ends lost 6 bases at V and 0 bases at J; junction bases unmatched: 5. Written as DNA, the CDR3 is TGTGCCAGCAGGGCCAGGGGGATCTCCTACGAGCAGTACTTC. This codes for CASRARGISYEQYF.

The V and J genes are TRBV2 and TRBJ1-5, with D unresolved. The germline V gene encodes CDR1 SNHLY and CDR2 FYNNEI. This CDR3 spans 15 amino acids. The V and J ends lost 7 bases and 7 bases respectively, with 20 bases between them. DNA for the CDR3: TGTGCCAGCACCGGGTTCGGAGGGTTTAGCCAGCCCCAGCATTTT. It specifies CASTGFGGFSQPQHF.